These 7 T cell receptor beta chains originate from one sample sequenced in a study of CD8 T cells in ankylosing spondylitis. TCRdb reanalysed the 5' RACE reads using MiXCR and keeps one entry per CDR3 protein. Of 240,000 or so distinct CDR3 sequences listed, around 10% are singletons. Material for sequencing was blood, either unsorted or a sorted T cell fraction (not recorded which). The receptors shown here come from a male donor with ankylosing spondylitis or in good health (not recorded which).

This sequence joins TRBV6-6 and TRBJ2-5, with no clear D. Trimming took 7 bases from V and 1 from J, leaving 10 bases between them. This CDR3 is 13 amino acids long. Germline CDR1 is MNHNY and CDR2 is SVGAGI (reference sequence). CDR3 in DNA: TGTGCCAGCATGTCGACAACCCAAGAGACCCAGTACTTC. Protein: CASMSTTQETQYF.

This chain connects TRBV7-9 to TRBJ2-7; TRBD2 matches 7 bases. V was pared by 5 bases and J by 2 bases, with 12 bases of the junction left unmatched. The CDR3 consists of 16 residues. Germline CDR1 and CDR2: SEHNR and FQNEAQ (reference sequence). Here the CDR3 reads CASSINLGLAAYEQYF. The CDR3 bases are TGTGCCAGCAGCATCAATCTGGGGCTAGCGGCCTACGAGCAGTACTTC.

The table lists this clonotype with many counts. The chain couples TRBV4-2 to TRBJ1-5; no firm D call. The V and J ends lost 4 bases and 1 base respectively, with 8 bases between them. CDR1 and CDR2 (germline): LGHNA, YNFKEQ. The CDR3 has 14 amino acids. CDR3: CASSPFLSNQPQHF. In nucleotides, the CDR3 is TGTGCCAGCAGCCCCTTTTTGAGCAATCAGCCCCAGCATTTT.

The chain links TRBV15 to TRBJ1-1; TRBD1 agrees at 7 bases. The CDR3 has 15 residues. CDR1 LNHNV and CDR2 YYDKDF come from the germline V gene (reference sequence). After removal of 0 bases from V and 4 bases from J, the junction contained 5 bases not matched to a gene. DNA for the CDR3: TGTGCCACCAGCAGAGAATTGACAGGGCGCACTGAAGCTTTCTTT. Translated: CATSRELTGRTEAFF.

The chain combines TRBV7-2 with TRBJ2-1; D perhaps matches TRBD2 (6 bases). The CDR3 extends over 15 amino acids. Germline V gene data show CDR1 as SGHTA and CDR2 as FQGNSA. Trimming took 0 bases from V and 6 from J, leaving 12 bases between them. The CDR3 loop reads CASSLALVSGNEQFF. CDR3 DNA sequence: TGTGCCAGCAGCTTAGCGCTCGTTAGCGGCAATGAGCAGTTCTTC. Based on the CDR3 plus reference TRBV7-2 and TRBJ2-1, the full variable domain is GAGVSQSPSNKVTEKGKDVELRCDPISGHTALYWYRQSLGQGLEFLIYFQGNSAPDKSGLPSDRFSAERTGGSVSTLTIQRTQQEDSAVYLCASSLALVSGNEQFFGPGTRLTVL.

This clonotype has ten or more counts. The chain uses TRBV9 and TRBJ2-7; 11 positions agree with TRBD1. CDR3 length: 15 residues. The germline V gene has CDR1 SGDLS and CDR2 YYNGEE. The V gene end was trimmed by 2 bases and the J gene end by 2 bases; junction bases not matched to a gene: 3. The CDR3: CASSVGTGGTYEQYF. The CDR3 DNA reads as TGTGCCAGCAGCGTCGGGACAGGGGGAACCTACGAGCAGTACTTC. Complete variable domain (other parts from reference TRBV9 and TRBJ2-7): DSGVTQTPKHLITATGQRVTLRCSPRSGDLSVYWYQQSLDQGLQFLIQYYNGEERAKGNILERFSAQQFPDLHSELNLSSLELGDSALYFCASSVGTGGTYEQYFGPGTRLTVT.

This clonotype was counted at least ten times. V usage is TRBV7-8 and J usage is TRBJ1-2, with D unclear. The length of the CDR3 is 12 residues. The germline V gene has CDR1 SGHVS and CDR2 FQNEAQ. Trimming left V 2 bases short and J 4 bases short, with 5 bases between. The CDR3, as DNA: TGTGCCAGCAGCTTAACCAGCTATGGCTACACCTTC. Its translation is CASSLTSYGYTF.